This T cell receptor (beta chain) was recorded in a study of shared clonotypes between healthy human individuals. Study outcomes and limitations: Apart from blood, nothing was sampled; tissue repertoires likely differ. Some clonotypes were shared by all four sorted-subset donors, while others were not shared. The non-shared ones had lower generation probabilities than the shared ones. Shared across four donors were roughly 5% of the naive CD4 clonotypes.

TCRdb's table, derived via immunoSEQ multiplex PCR, lists solely in-frame clones and lacks some. Of 600,000 to 750,000 clones in the sample, 90% are singletons; the top ten hold 34%. There were only Caucasian adults among the donors, and all lived in Nashville, Tennessee. Concerning this clone: Its specificity is not known.

The sequence was collected from a man aged 18 to 29 in good health. Some clones in this sample may be carry-over from other donors' samples. Sequenced: memory CD8+ T cells from PBMCs. The subset here: CD45RO+ cells pooled with CCR7-negative TemRA cells.

Written as DNA, the CDR3 is TGTGCCAGCAGGACAGGGTCCCACTCTGGGGCCAACGTCCTGACTTTC. Amino acids: CASRTGSHSGANVLTF. The gene calls are TRBV27 and TRBJ2-6, with 7 bases aligning to TRBD1. In germline, CDR1 is MNHEY, CDR2 SMNVEV (reference sequence). V dropped 6 bases and J dropped 0; count of bases not matched to a gene: 5. CDR3 length: 16 residues.